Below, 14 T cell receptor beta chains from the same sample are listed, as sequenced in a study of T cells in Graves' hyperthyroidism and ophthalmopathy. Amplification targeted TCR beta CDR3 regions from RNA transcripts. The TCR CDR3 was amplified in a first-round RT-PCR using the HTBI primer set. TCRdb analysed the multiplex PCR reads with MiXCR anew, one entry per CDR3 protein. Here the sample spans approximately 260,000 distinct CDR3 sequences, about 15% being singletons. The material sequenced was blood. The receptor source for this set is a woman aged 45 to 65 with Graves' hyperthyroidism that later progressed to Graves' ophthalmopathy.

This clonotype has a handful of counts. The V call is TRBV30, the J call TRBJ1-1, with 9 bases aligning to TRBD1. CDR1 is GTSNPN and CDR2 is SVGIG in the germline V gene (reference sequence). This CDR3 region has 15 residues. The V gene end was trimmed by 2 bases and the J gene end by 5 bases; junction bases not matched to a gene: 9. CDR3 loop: CAWSPRDRVRTEAFF. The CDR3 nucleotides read TGTGCCTGGAGTCCCAGGGACAGGGTGAGAACTGAAGCTTTCTTT.

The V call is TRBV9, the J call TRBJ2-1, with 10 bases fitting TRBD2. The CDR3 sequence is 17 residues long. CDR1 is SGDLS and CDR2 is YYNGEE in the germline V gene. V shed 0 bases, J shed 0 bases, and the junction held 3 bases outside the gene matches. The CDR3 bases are TGTGCCAGCAGCGTAGAGGCTAGCGGGAGCTCCTACAATGAGCAGTTCTTC. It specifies CASSVEASGSSYNEQFF. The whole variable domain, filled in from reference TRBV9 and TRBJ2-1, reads DSGVTQTPKHLITATGQRVTLRCSPRSGDLSVYWYQQSLDQGLQFLIQYYNGEERAKGNILERFSAQQFPDLHSELNLSSLELGDSALYFCASSVEASGSSYNEQFFGPGTRLTVL.

The DNA for the CDR3 is TGTGCCAGTGGGTCCCGGGACAGGGACCACGAGCAGTACTTC. Its translation is CASGSRDRDHEQYF. This sequence joins TRBV19 and TRBJ2-7, with 9 positions matching TRBD1. Germline-derived CDR1 and CDR2 are LNHDA and SQIVND (reference sequence). With 8 bases clipped from V and 5 bases from J, the junction kept 10 bases outside the gene matches. The CDR3 sequence is 14 residues long.

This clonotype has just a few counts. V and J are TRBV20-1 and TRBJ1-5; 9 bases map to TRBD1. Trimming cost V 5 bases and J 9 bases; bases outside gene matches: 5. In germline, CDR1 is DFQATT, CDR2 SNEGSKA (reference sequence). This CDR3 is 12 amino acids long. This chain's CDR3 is CSALGQGGPQHF. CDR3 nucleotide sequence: TGCAGTGCTTTGGGACAGGGAGGGCCCCAGCATTTT.

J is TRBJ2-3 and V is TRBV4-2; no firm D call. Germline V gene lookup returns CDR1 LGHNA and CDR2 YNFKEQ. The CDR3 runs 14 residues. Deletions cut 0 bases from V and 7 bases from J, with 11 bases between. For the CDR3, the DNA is TGTGCCAGCAGCCAAGATAGGTTGGGGAATACGCAGTATTTT. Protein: CASSQDRLGNTQYF.

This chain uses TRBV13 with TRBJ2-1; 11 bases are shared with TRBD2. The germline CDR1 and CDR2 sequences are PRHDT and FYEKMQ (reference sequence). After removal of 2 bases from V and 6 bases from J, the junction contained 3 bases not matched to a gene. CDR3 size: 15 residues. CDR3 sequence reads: CASSLRLAGGNEQFF. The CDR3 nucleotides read TGTGCCAGCAGCTTAAGGCTAGCGGGGGGCAATGAGCAGTTCTTC.

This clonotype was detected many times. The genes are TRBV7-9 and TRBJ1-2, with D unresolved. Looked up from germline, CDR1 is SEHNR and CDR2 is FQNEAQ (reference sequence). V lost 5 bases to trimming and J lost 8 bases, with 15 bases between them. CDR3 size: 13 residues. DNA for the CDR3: TGTGCCAGCAGCCCCGCGGTTGGACGGGGCTACACCTTC. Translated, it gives CASSPAVGRGYTF.

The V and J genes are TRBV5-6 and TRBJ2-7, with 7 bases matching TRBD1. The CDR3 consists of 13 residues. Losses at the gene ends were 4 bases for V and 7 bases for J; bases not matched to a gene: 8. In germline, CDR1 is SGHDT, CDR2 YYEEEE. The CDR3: CASSNTGAVEQYF. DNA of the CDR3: TGTGCCAGCAGCAATACAGGGGCCGTGGAGCAGTACTTC. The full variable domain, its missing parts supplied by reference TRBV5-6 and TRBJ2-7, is DAGVTQSPTHLIKTRGQQVTLRCSPKSGHDTVSWYQQALGQGPQFIFQYYEEEERQRGNFPDRFSGHQFPNYSSELNVNALLLGDSALYLCASSNTGAVEQYFGPGTRLTVT.

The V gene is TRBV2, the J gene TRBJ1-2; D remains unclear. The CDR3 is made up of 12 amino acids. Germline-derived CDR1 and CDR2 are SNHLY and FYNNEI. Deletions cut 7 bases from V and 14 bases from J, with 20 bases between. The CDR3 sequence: CASTWTSRVWTF. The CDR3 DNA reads TGTGCCAGCACTTGGACGTCTCGGGTGTGGACCTTC.

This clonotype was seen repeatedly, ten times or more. The CDR3 loop is CASIRLAASRRVNNEQFF. CDR3 bases: TGTGCCAGCATACGTTTGGCGGCTAGCAGGAGGGTTAACAATGAGCAGTTCTTC. The chain recombines TRBV28 with TRBJ2-1; weak D call: TRBD2 (6 bases). V was pared by 7 bases and J by 5 bases, with 27 bases between. CDR1 is MDHEN and CDR2 is SYDVKM in the germline V gene. CDR3 size: 18 residues.

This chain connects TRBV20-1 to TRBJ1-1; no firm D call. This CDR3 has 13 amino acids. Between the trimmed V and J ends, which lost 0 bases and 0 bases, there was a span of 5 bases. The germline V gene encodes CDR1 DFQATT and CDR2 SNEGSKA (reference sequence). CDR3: CSAREPVNTEAFF. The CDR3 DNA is TGCAGTGCTAGAGAACCCGTGAACACTGAAGCTTTCTTT.

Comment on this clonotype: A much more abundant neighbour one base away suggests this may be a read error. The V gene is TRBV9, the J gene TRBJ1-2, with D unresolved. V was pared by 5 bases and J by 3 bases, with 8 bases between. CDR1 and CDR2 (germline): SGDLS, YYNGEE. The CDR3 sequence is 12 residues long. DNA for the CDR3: TGTGCCAGCAGACCACACCACTATGGCTACACCTTC. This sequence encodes CASRPHHYGYTF.

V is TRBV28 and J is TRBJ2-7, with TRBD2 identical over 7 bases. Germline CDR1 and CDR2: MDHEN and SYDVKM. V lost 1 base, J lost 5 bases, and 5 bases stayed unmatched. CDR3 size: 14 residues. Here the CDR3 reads CASSLLAGADEQYF. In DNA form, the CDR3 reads TGTGCCAGCAGTTTATTGGCGGGAGCGGACGAGCAGTACTTC. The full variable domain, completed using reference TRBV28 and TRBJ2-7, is DVKVTQSSRYLVKRTGEKVFLECVQDMDHENMFWYRQDPGLGLRLIYFSYDVKMKEKGDIPEGYSVSREKKERFSLILESASTNQTSMYLCASSLLAGADEQYFGPGTRLTVT.

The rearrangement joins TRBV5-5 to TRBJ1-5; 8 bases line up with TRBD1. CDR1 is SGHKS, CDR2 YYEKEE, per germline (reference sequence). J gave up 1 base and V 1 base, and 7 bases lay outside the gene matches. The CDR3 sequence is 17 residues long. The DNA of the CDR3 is TGTGCCAGCAGCTTGAATTTAGGACAGGGAAGCAATCAGCCCCAGCATTTT. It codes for CASSLNLGQGSNQPQHF. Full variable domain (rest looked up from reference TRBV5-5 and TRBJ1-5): DAGVTQSPTHLIKTRGQQVTLRCSPISGHKSVSWYQQVLGQGPQFIFQYYEKEERGRGNFPDRFSARQFPNYSSELNVNALLLGDSALYLCASSLNLGQGSNQPQHFGDGTRLSIL.